This T cell receptor beta chain is from a study of blood T cells in healthy people across ages. Next came a second PCR, run for about 7 to 12 cycles, which used a sample-barcoded 5' primer along with a J-beta primer mix. Carrying 12 random nucleotides, a template-switch adaptor labeled each individual cDNA molecule. TCRdb ran MiXCR on the 5' RACE reads and lists one entry per CDR3 protein. Of approximately 880,000 distinct CDR3 sequences in the sample, 40% to 60% are singletons; the top ten hold under 15%. As concerns this clonotype: Its matching antigen is unknown.

General study findings and limits: Comparison with aged donors showed that long-lived donors had more naive CD4+ cells and higher diversity. It was held that diversity estimates obtained from one million T cells represented underestimates.

This CDR3 spans 14 amino acids. CDR1 SGHAT and CDR2 FQNNGV come from the germline V gene. Every donor contributed about 10 milliliters of peripheral blood by blood draw. The TCR originated in a man aged 30 to 39 in good health. The chain joins TRBV11-2 to TRBJ2-5; D is possibly TRBD1 or TRBD2 (5 bases each). The J call may be faulty, since TRBJ2-7 better matches the DNA end. Material: blood. CDR3 nucleotide sequence: TGTGCCAGCAGCAAATCGCAGGGACCCTACGAGCAGTACTTC. Amino acid sequence: CASSKSQGPYEQYF.